The 27 T cell receptor beta chains in this list originate from one sample, sequenced in a study of blood T cell repertoires in COVID-19. Generated by immunoSEQ multiplex PCR, the TCRdb table keeps only in-frame clones and is missing some. The sample gives tens of thousands of clones, 80% to 85% of which show up once; about 38% is in the top ten. The specimen sequenced was peripheral blood. These receptor sequences come from a human donor in a cohort sampled during active COVID-19.

The rearrangement uses TRBV27 and TRBJ1-1; possibly TRBD1 for D (6 bases). Germline CDR1 is MNHEY and CDR2 is SMNVEV (reference sequence). Trimming stripped 6 bases from V and 0 bases from J, with 11 bases between. CDR3 length equals 14 residues. In DNA form, the CDR3 reads TGTGCCAGCAGGCTACAGGGTTTGAACACTGAAGCTTTCTTT. It is translated as CASRLQGLNTEAFF.

This clone was seen once. V is TRBV27 and J is TRBJ2-7; 11 bases agree with TRBD1. This CDR3 is 15 amino acids long. Germline trimming cut 6 bases from V and 3 bases from J; bases unmatched to any gene: 7. The germline V gene has CDR1 MNHEY and CDR2 SMNVEV (reference sequence). CDR3 amino acids: CASRLPGQGGYEQYF. CDR3 DNA: TGTGCCAGCAGGCTCCCGGGACAGGGGGGCTACGAGCAGTACTTC.

The chain carries TRBV28 and TRBJ2-7; a weak D match, TRBD2 (6 bases). CDR1 and CDR2 from the germline V gene are MDHEN and SYDVKM. V lost 3 bases to trimming and J lost 3 bases, with 18 bases between them. The CDR3 totals 16 residues. The CDR3 protein is CASSLWGDVLNYEQYF. The CDR3, as DNA: TGTGCCAGCAGTTTGTGGGGGGACGTGCTGAACTACGAGCAGTACTTC.

The gene calls are TRBV7-9 and TRBJ2-5, with D possibly being TRBD1 (6 bases). This CDR3 is 15 amino acids long. Trimming shortened V by 1 base and J by 1 base, and 10 bases separated the two germline ends. The germline V gene has CDR1 SEHNR and CDR2 FQNEAQ (reference sequence). The CDR3 nucleotides are TGTGCCAGCAGCTTAGAAGGGGGAACCCAAGAGACCCAGTACTTC. This codes for CASSLEGGTQETQYF.

The V and J genes are TRBV27 and TRBJ2-7; TRBD1 aligns across 7 bases. CDR1 is MNHEY and CDR2 is SMNVEV in the germline V gene (reference sequence). V lost 2 bases, J lost 4 bases, and 8 bases stayed unmatched. The CDR3 has 15 residues. The CDR3 nucleotides read TGTGCCAGCAGTTTAACCGGGACAGAAAATTACGAGCAGTACTTC. Protein sequence: CASSLTGTENYEQYF.

This rearrangement joins TRBV6-5 to TRBJ1-2; 10 positions match TRBD1. Per the germline V gene, CDR1 is MNHEY and CDR2 is SVGAGI. Trimming at V came to 6 bases and at J to 6 bases, leaving 4 bases not matched to a gene. The CDR3 has 13 amino acids. CDR3 protein: CASRGQGLDGYTF. The CDR3 DNA follows: TGTGCCAGCAGGGGACAGGGGTTGGATGGCTACACCTTC.

This chain joins TRBV29-1 and TRBJ1-5; D gene unclear. V was shortened by 2 bases and J by 0 bases, with 5 bases between the two germline ends. CDR1 is SQVTM, CDR2 ANQGSEA, per germline. CDR3 size: 13 residues. The CDR3 protein is CSVELYSNQPQHF. The DNA for the CDR3 is TGCAGCGTTGAACTGTATAGCAATCAGCCCCAGCATTTT.

This clone was found once. The chain uses TRBV3-1 (or the pseudogene TRBV3-2) and TRBJ1-6; 8 positions match TRBD1. Germline V gives CDR1 LGHDT, CDR2 YNNKEL (reference sequence). The ends lost 5 bases at V and 6 bases at J; junction bases unmatched: 6. The CDR3 spans 15 residues. The CDR3 DNA reads TGTGCCAGCAGCATTACAGGGGGTTCTAATTCACCCCTCCACTTT. Translated, it gives CASSITGGSNSPLHF.

The rearrangement joins TRBV6-5 to TRBJ1-2, with D perhaps matching TRBD1 (6 bases). Germline loops: CDR1 MNHEY, CDR2 SVGAGI. With 6 bases removed from V and 2 bases from J, the gap between germline ends came to 16 bases. The CDR3 loop spans 15 amino acids. In nucleotides, the CDR3 is TGTGCCAGCAGGAAAACAGGGAATCAGAACTATGGCTACACCTTC. Encoded protein: CASRKTGNQNYGYTF.

The chain uses TRBV6-4 and TRBJ2-2, with 8 bases matching TRBD2. V was pared by 8 bases and J by 1 base, with 3 bases of the junction left unmatched. Germline V gene sequence: CDR1 MRHNA, CDR2 SNTAGT. The CDR3 has 14 amino acids. The CDR3 loop reads CASAAGGNTGELFF. The CDR3 nucleotides are TGTGCCAGCGCGGCGGGGGGGAACACCGGGGAGCTGTTTTTT.

The gene calls are TRBV29-1 and TRBJ2-4; 7 bases align to TRBD1. The germline gives CDR1 SQVTM, CDR2 ANQGSEA. This CDR3 has 14 amino acids. V lost 7 bases to trimming and J lost 1 base; unmatched junction nucleotides: 7. Written as DNA, the CDR3 is TGCAGCGCCGTTAGGGGACAGGCCAAAAACATTCAGTACTTC. Its protein is CSAVRGQAKNIQYF.

V gene TRBV7-8 combines with J gene TRBJ1-1; 9 bases agree with TRBD1. The CDR3 is made up of 15 amino acids. Germline V gene lookup returns CDR1 SGHVS and CDR2 FQNEAQ. V gave up 5 bases and J gave up 0 bases; unmatched junction bases: 4. This CDR3 reads CASSGGQGLNTEAFF. DNA of the CDR3: TGTGCCAGCAGCGGGGGACAGGGATTGAACACTGAAGCTTTCTTT.

The rearrangement links TRBV19 to TRBJ2-7; weak D call: TRBD2 (5 bases). Looked up from germline, CDR1 is LNHDA and CDR2 is SQIVND (reference sequence). This CDR3 comprises 15 residues. Trimming shortened V by 1 base and J by 2 bases, and 12 bases separated the two germline ends. CDR3 residues: CASSIVAGTPYEQYF. The CDR3 DNA reads TGTGCCAGTAGTATAGTGGCGGGTACGCCCTACGAGCAGTACTTC.

The J gene is TRBJ2-3, the V gene TRBV11-2, with TRBD2 matching 10 bases. The CDR3 length is 16 residues. The germline V gene has CDR1 SGHAT and CDR2 FQNNGV. V gave up 5 bases and J gave up 0 bases; unmatched junction bases: 5. The CDR3: CASSTTSGVSTDTQYF. The CDR3 nucleotides are TGTGCCAGCAGCACTACTAGCGGGGTTAGCACAGATACGCAGTATTTT.

The CDR3: CASSLQGNRETQYF. CDR3 in DNA: TGTGCCAGCAGCCTACAGGGGAACAGAGAGACCCAGTACTTC. The V and J genes are TRBV28 and TRBJ2-5, with TRBD1 matching over 7 bases. The CDR3 covers 14 residues. Germline values: CDR1 MDHEN, CDR2 SYDVKM. The V segment lost 6 bases and the J segment 4 bases; nucleotides outside the gene matches: 8.

V usage is TRBV5-1 and J usage is TRBJ2-1; TRBD2 aligns across 11 bases. V trimming: 5 bases; J trimming: 5 bases; junction bases outside the gene matches: 3. CDR1 and CDR2 (germline): SGHRS, YFSETQ. The CDR3 spans 14 residues. The CDR3 is CASRLGLADNEQFF. In DNA, the CDR3 is TGCGCCAGCAGACTGGGACTAGCGGACAATGAGCAGTTCTTC.

The chain couples TRBV28 to TRBJ1-5; D might be TRBD1 (5 bases). The CDR3 consists of 14 residues. The V gene lost 6 bases and the J gene lost 5 bases, with 14 bases spanning the gap. Per germline, CDR1 MDHEN and CDR2 SYDVKM. The CDR3 DNA follows: TGTGCCAGCAGGGGGGGGGTGTTTCATCAGCCCCAGCATTTT. This translates into CASRGGVFHQPQHF.

Only a few counts were recorded for this clone. The rearrangement uses TRBV19 and TRBJ1-2, with 7 positions matching TRBD1. V lost 7 bases, J lost 8 bases, and 7 bases stayed unmatched. From germline, CDR1 is LNHDA and CDR2 SQIVND (reference sequence). The CDR3 has 12 residues. The CDR3 loop is CASNDRVGGYTF. The CDR3 nucleotides read TGTGCCAGTAACGACAGGGTCGGCGGCTACACCTTC.

The sample holds a few counts of this clone. This chain joins TRBV6-4 and TRBJ1-1; 7 nucleotides align to TRBD1. The CDR3 spans 17 residues. Trimming at V came to 7 bases and at J to 0 bases, leaving 14 bases not matched to a gene. Germline CDR1 reads MRHNA; CDR2 reads SNTAGT. CDR3 sequence: CASTTGAAHNLNTEAFF. CDR3 coding DNA: TGTGCCAGCACTACAGGGGCGGCCCACAATTTGAACACTGAAGCTTTCTTT.

The chain recombines TRBV5-6 with TRBJ1-5, with D possibly being TRBD1 (6 bases). V was pared by 5 bases and J by 0 bases, with 12 bases between. The CDR3 totals 15 residues. Germline V gene sequence: CDR1 SGHDT, CDR2 YYEEEE. CDR3 residues: CASREGVNSNQPQHF. In nucleotides, the CDR3 is TGTGCCAGCAGAGAGGGGGTTAATAGCAATCAGCCCCAGCATTTT.

The genes are TRBV18 and TRBJ2-7, with 8 bases lining up with TRBD1. The V gene's germline CDR1 is KGHSH and CDR2 LQKENI. This CDR3 is built from 12 residues. V was pared by 4 bases and J by 7 bases, with 3 bases of the junction left unmatched. CDR3 amino acids: CASSRGQGEQYF. The CDR3 bases are TGTGCCAGCTCACGAGGACAGGGAGAGCAGTACTTC.

This sequence joins TRBV11-3 and TRBJ2-6; D remains ambiguous. This CDR3 has 12 residues. Germline CDR1 SGHNT, CDR2 YENEEA. The V end lost 5 bases, the J end lost 4 bases, and 3 bases lay between the germline ends. The CDR3, as DNA: TGTGCCAGCAGCCCGGGGGCCAACGTCCTGACTTTC. Its protein product is CASSPGANVLTF.

This clone has more than one count but fewer than ten. This rearrangement joins TRBV6-5 to TRBJ1-5, with 7 positions matching TRBD1. The CDR3 extends over 14 amino acids. Per the germline V gene, CDR1 is MNHEY and CDR2 is SVGAGI. After removal of 11 bases from V and 5 bases from J, the junction contained 12 bases not matched to a gene. Here the CDR3 reads CAGGERQGYQPQHF. The CDR3 DNA is TGTGCCGGAGGTGAGAGACAGGGCTATCAGCCCCAGCATTTT.

CDR3 in DNA: TGTGCCAGCATGGTTGGCGGGGGGGCTTACAATGAGCAGTTCTTC. It codes for CASMVGGGAYNEQFF. The chain recombines TRBV28 with TRBJ2-1; 9 bases align to TRBD2. The V segment lost 7 bases and the J segment 4 bases; nucleotides outside the gene matches: 8. The length of the CDR3 is 15 residues. Germline CDR1 reads MDHEN; CDR2 reads SYDVKM.

The CDR3 reads CASSETGTGNTGELFF. The CDR3 coding sequence is TGTGCCAGCAGCGAAACCGGGACAGGGAACACCGGGGAGCTGTTTTTT. This chain joins TRBV5-6 and TRBJ2-2, with 8 bases matching TRBD1. Germline assignment: CDR1 SGHDT and CDR2 YYEEEE. This CDR3 is 16 amino acids long. V shed 4 bases, J shed 1 base, and the junction held 6 bases outside the gene matches. The whole variable domain, filled in from reference TRBV5-6 and TRBJ2-2, reads DAGVTQSPTHLIKTRGQQVTLRCSPKSGHDTVSWYQQALGQGPQFIFQYYEEEERQRGNFPDRFSGHQFPNYSSELNVNALLLGDSALYLCASSETGTGNTGELFFGEGSRLTVL.

This chain connects TRBV5-1 to TRBJ2-1, with TRBD2 matching over 7 bases. The CDR3 has 15 residues. Per the germline V gene, CDR1 is SGHRS and CDR2 is YFSETQ. The trim removed 3 bases at V and 2 bases at J, leaving 5 bases unmatched. CDR3 sequence reads: CASSYLAGAYNEQFF. In nucleotides, the CDR3 is TGCGCCAGCAGCTACCTTGCGGGGGCCTACAATGAGCAGTTCTTC.

V gene TRBV29-1 combines with J gene TRBJ2-3, with no clear D. Trimming stripped 6 bases from V and 4 bases from J, with 17 bases between. In germline, CDR1 is SQVTM, CDR2 ANQGSEA. The CDR3 extends over 14 amino acids. The CDR3 nucleotides read TGCAGCGTGAAACTAAGCCTCGGCGCAGATACGCAGTATTTT. Its translation is CSVKLSLGADTQYF.